This is a list of T cell receptor beta chains from one sample in a study of T cell clones after liver transplantation. Here immunoSEQ multiplex PCR was the method, and the copy in TCRdb shows in-frame clones only, minus some. The sample holds tens of thousands of clones, over 60% seen once. This sample comprised CD4+ T cells from blood, obtained at the 22-month timepoint. The receptors come from a human patient who received a liver transplant. Some T cells may be graft donor cells. CDR3s include the opening cysteine and the closing phenylalanine or tryptophan. A D gene is named only where the DNA matches it firmly. A row's size may be missing; if present it is once, few, many or a size class.

cdr3_nt	cdr3_aa	v_call	j_call	d_call	clone_size
TGCAGCGTGGCAGTCGATGGGGCCAACGTCCTGACTTTC	CSVAVDGANVLTF	TRBV29-1	TRBJ2-6	.	.
TGTGCCAGCAGCGGGGCCCTCCGTGCAGGACAGAGGGGTGGCTACACCTTC	CASSGALRAGQRGGYTF	TRBV9	TRBJ1-2	.	.
TGTGCCAGCAGCTCTCTAGGGGGCCTCATTACAGATACGCAGTATTTT	CASSSLGGLITDTQYF	TRBV11-2	TRBJ2-3	TRBD1	.
TGTGCCAGCAGCTTGACAGGGGGTTACAACACCGGGGAGCTGTTTTTT	CASSLTGGYNTGELFF	TRBV7-2	TRBJ2-2	TRBD1	.
TGTGCCAGCAGCATAGGGCCAGATCAGCCCCAGCATTTT	CASSIGPDQPQHF	TRBV5-4	TRBJ1-5	.	.
TGTGCCAGCAGCTTTGAGGGTGCAAGCGGGGATACGCAGTATTTT	CASSFEGASGDTQYF	TRBV13	TRBJ2-3	.	once
TGTGCCAGCAGGGGACAGGGGGCTGGGACTGAAGCTTTCTTT	CASRGQGAGTEAFF	TRBV6-6	TRBJ1-1	TRBD1	.
TGTGCCAGCAGCTTGCGAACAGCGTCGGACTATGGCTACACCTTC	CASSLRTASDYGYTF	TRBV5-4	TRBJ1-2	.	.
TGTGCCAGCAGCCAAGTGATAACTGAAGCTTACACTGAAGCTTTCTTT	CASSQVITEAYTEAFF	TRBV4-2	TRBJ1-1	.	.
TGTGCCAGCAGCACCCGGGGAGATACTTATCGAGCAGATACGCAGTATTTT	CASSTRGDTYRADTQYF	TRBV7-2	TRBJ2-3	.	few
TGTGCCAGCGGTAAGGTTGCCTACGAGCAGTACTTC	CASGKVAYEQYF	TRBV6-1	TRBJ2-7	.	few
TGCGCCAGCAGCGTACAGGGGCGCAACACTGAAGCTTTCTTT	CASSVQGRNTEAFF	TRBV5-1	TRBJ1-1	TRBD1	.
TGTGCCAGCAGCGGCAGTAACACCGGGGAGCTGTTTTTT	CASSGSNTGELFF	TRBV6-6	TRBJ2-2	.	once
TGTGCCAGCAGCCGATACAGGGAAGGGCAGTTCTTC	CASSRYREGQFF	TRBV11-2	TRBJ2-1	.	once
TGCGCCAGCAGCTTGGACAGGGCAGGGTCCTACGAGCAGTACTTC	CASSLDRAGSYEQYF	TRBV5-1	TRBJ2-7	.	medium-sized
TGTGCCAGCAGCCCCGACGGAACTAGCTCCTACGAGCAGTACTTC	CASSPDGTSSYEQYF	TRBV7-3	TRBJ2-7	.	.
TGTGCCAGCAGTGAAGTGATCGCGGGTGACTCTGGGGCCAACGTCCTGACTTTC	CASSEVIAGDSGANVLTF	TRBV25-1	TRBJ2-6	.	.
TGTGCCAGCAGCCCCATAAGTGATTCACCCCTCCACTTT	CASSPISDSPLHF	TRBV11-2	TRBJ1-6	.	medium-sized
TGCGCCAGCAGCTCCGGAGGATACTCCTACGAGCAGTACTTC	CASSSGGYSYEQYF	TRBV5-1	TRBJ2-7	.	.
TGTGCCAGCAGCGCAGGACTAGCGGGGGGGCTTGGAGATACGCAGTATTTT	CASSAGLAGGLGDTQYF	TRBV5-6	TRBJ2-3	TRBD2	.